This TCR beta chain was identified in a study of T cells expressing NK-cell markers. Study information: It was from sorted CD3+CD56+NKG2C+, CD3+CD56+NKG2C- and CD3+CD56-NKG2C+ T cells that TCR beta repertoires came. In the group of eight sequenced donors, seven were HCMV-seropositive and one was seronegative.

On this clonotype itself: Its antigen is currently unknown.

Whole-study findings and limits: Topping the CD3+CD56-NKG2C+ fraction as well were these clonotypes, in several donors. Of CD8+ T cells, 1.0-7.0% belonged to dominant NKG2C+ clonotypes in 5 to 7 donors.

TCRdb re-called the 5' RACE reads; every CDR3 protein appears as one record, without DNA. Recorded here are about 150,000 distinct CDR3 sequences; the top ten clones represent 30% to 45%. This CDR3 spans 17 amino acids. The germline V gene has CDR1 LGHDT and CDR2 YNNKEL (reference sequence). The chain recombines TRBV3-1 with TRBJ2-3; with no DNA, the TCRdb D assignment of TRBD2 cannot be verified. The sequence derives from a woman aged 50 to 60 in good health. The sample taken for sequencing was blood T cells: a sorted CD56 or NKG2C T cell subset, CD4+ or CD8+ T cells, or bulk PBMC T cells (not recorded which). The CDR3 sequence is CASSQEGTSGGADTQYF.